A single sample is the source of the 12 T cell receptor beta chains below, sequenced in a study of human T cells and chemical hapten exposure. This sample's time point: patch test 2, 6 weeks after DPC sensitization. Treatment: therapeutic diphenylcyclopropenone sensitization with weekly scalp DPC. TCRdb redid the calling of the RACE reads with MiXCR, one entry per CDR3 protein. The profile shows approximately 120,000 distinct CDR3 sequences, more than 7% of them singletons. The source was whole blood, collected in connection with sensitization to the hapten diphenylcyclopropenone (DPC). Receptor source: a woman in her thirties or forties with alopecia areata. Some clones in this sample may be carry-over from other donors' samples.

This clonotype was picked up a small number of times. The V and J genes are TRBV11-2 and TRBJ2-1; D unresolved. This CDR3 spans 15 amino acids. Germline lookup yields CDR1 SGHAT and CDR2 FQNNGV. The ends were cut back, 1 base at V and 4 bases at J, with 11 bases in the middle. The CDR3 DNA sequence: TGTGCCAGCAGCTTAGTGGTAGGGTCGTACAATGAGCAGTTCTTC. Translated, it gives CASSLVVGSYNEQFF.

This clonotype was seen a handful of times. The J gene is TRBJ2-1, the V gene TRBV27, with TRBD2 matching over 12 bases. Trimming at V came to 4 bases and at J to 4 bases, leaving 5 bases not matched to a gene. This CDR3 is 16 amino acids long. Germline CDR1 is MNHEY and CDR2 is SMNVEV (reference sequence). Here the CDR3 reads CASSSGTSGLYNEQFF. CDR3 coding DNA: TGTGCCAGCAGTTCGGGGACTAGCGGGCTTTACAATGAGCAGTTCTTC.

This clonotype has ten or more counts. CDR3 in amino acids: CASSEGPGQGIRMFF. As DNA, the CDR3 is TGTGCCAGCAGTGAAGGTCCGGGACAGGGGATAAGAATGTTTTTT. This sequence joins TRBV6-1 and TRBJ1-4; 10 nucleotides line up with TRBD1. CDR3 size: 15 residues. J lost 15 bases, V lost 1 base, and 11 bases had no gene match. The germline gives CDR1 MNHNS, CDR2 SASEGT.

This clonotype was counted only a few times. The V call is TRBV5-6, the J call TRBJ1-3; D unresolved. Trimming took 0 bases from V and 0 from J, leaving 7 bases between them. The CDR3 sequence is 15 residues long. Germline CDR1 SGHDT, CDR2 YYEEEE. CDR3 amino acids: CASSLVAASGNTIYF. DNA for the CDR3: TGTGCCAGCAGCTTGGTCGCGGCCTCTGGAAACACCATATATTTT.

This clonotype was seen repeatedly, ten times or more. The CDR3, as DNA: TGTGCCAGCAGCTTAATCGGGGGGGCGTCCTACAATGAGCAGTTCTTC. It encodes CASSLIGGASYNEQFF. The gene calls are TRBV7-2 and TRBJ2-1, with TRBD2 identical over 8 bases. The length of the CDR3 is 16 residues. Germline CDR1 is SGHTA and CDR2 is FQGNSA. Trimming took 2 bases from V and 1 from J; bases not matched to a gene: 4.

This clonotype has a count of ten or more. The chain employs TRBV29-1 and TRBJ2-1; weak D call: TRBD1 (5 bases). Germline V gives CDR1 SQVTM, CDR2 ANQGSEA. V was cut by 5 bases and J by 9 bases, with 11 bases left in between. The CDR3 runs 11 residues. CDR3 in DNA: TGCAGCGTTACAGACAGCCCTGAGCAGTTCTTC. Its translation is CSVTDSPEQFF.

In its sample, this clonotype was seen a few times. This sequence joins TRBV4-3 and TRBJ2-3, with 10 bases aligning to TRBD2. Germline lookup yields CDR1 LGHNA and CDR2 YSLEER. This CDR3 comprises 16 residues. Unmatched junction bases numbered 6, after V lost 2 bases and J lost 4 bases. Here the CDR3 DNA reads TGCGCCAGCAGCCAATTAGCGGGGGGATTAGCAGATACGCAGTATTTT. Its protein product is CASSQLAGGLADTQYF.

This clonotype is labeled as medium-sized. The J gene is TRBJ2-1, the V gene TRBV20-1; tentative D call: TRBD2 (5 bases). This CDR3 contains 13 residues. V lost 2 bases, J lost 7 bases, and 12 bases lay in between. Germline V gene lookup returns CDR1 DFQATT and CDR2 SNEGSKA (reference sequence). The CDR3 region is CSARPDLWNEQFF. In DNA form, the CDR3 reads TGCAGTGCTAGACCGGACTTGTGGAATGAGCAGTTCTTC.

The CDR3 bases are TGCAGCGTTTCACAGGGAGGCAATCAGCCCCAGCATTTT. Translating it yields CSVSQGGNQPQHF. J is TRBJ1-5 and V is TRBV29-1; TRBD1 might be the D (6 bases). V shed 5 bases and J shed 2 bases, with 10 bases lying between them. The CDR3 runs to 13 residues. Germline V CDR1 and CDR2: SQVTM, ANQGSEA.

DNA for the CDR3: TGTGCCAGCAGTCTCCTCCCTGGACAGGGTGGTTTGGGGGAGCAGTACTTC. Translating it yields CASSLLPGQGGLGEQYF. The chain recombines TRBV12-3 or TRBV12-4 with TRBJ2-7; TRBD1 matches 8 bases. J lost 7 bases, V lost 5 bases, and 19 bases had no gene match. This CDR3 has 17 amino acids.

The sample holds many counts of this clonotype. The J gene is TRBJ2-6, the V gene TRBV28; the D is unclear. The CDR3 totals 15 residues. The V and J ends lost 7 bases and 1 base respectively, with 11 bases between them. The germline V gene has CDR1 MDHEN and CDR2 SYDVKM. As DNA, the CDR3 is TGTGCCAGCATACCCTACCGGTCTGGGGCCAACGTCCTGACTTTC. Protein sequence: CASIPYRSGANVLTF. Filled out from reference TRBV28 and TRBJ2-6, the complete variable domain reads DVKVTQSSRYLVKRTGEKVFLECVQDMDHENMFWYRQDPGLGLRLIYFSYDVKMKEKGDIPEGYSVSREKKERFSLILESASTNQTSMYLCASIPYRSGANVLTFGAGSRLTVL.

The sample holds a few counts of this clonotype. V and J are TRBV20-1 and TRBJ1-5, with no clear D. V shed 0 bases and J shed 2 bases, with 11 bases lying between them. Looked up from germline, CDR1 is DFQATT and CDR2 is SNEGSKA (reference sequence). The CDR3 contains 15 residues. The CDR3 loop reads CSARDETSGNQPQHF. CDR3 nucleotide sequence: TGCAGTGCTAGAGATGAAACCAGTGGCAATCAGCCCCAGCATTTT.